These 9 T cell receptor beta chains originate from one sample sequenced in a study of a mutant IDH1 vaccine in newly diagnosed glioma. Time point specified: week 47, end of study. Vaccinated patients received 300 ug of mutant IDH1 20-mer peptide per dose, with topical imiquimod. No antigen has been assigned to these receptors. Libraries were prepared by immunoSEQ multiplex PCR; TCRdb keeps only in-frame clonotypes and omits some of them. The sample carries over 75,000 clones, roughly four fifths recorded once. Sample: PBMCs, taken from a glioma patient whose treatment included an IDH1 peptide vaccine. These receptors were collected from a man aged 40-49 years with glioma.

This chain joins TRBV7-8 and TRBJ2-5; TRBD1 might be the D (6 bases). The CDR3 is 11 residues long. CDR1 and CDR2 (germline): SGHVS, FQNEAQ. Trimming took 5 bases from V and 5 from J, leaving 6 bases between them. The CDR3 DNA sequence: TGTGCCAGCAGCACAGGGGAGACCCAGTACTTC. It is translated as CASSTGETQYF.

The chain combines TRBV27 with TRBJ2-5, with 10 bases that match TRBD2. Per the germline V gene, CDR1 is MNHEY and CDR2 is SMNVEV (reference sequence). The CDR3 totals 15 residues. The V segment lost 6 bases and the J segment 2 bases; nucleotides outside the gene matches: 6. CDR3 nucleotide sequence: TGTGCCAGCAGCTCGACTAGCGGGTCTCAAGAGACCCAGTACTTC. This translates into CASSSTSGSQETQYF.

CDR3 protein: CAILRIWGAPQETQYF. The CDR3 DNA follows: TGTGCCATCCTCAGAATTTGGGGGGCTCCACAAGAGACCCAGTACTTC. This chain uses TRBV5-8 with TRBJ2-5; either TRBD1 or TRBD2 may fit D (6 bases each). CDR1 is SGHTS, CDR2 YDEGEE, per germline. The CDR3 covers 16 residues. The V end lost 9 bases, the J end lost 2 bases, and 23 bases lay between the germline ends.

The chain employs TRBV7-2 and TRBJ2-4; D is uncertain. The CDR3 length is 18 residues. V was pared by 5 bases and J by 3 bases, with 23 bases between. The germline gives CDR1 SGHTA, CDR2 FQGNSA. The DNA of the CDR3 is TGTGCCAGCAGCACGCCCGGCTCGGGCATGCTGGGCAAAAACATTCAGTACTTC. Translating it yields CASSTPGSGMLGKNIQYF.

This rearrangement joins TRBV5-1 to TRBJ2-7; no definite D call. CDR1 and CDR2 from the germline V gene are SGHRS and YFSETQ. The CDR3 length is 14 residues. Trimming took off 4 bases at V and 6 bases at J, with 17 bases between the two ends. DNA for the CDR3: TGCGCCAGCAGCCAGGAGCAGTCAGGCGGCGAGCAGTACTTC. Translating gives CASSQEQSGGEQYF.

V gene TRBV4-2 combines with J gene TRBJ2-3, with 13 bases fitting TRBD2. Trimming took 0 bases from V and 5 from J; bases not matched to a gene: 11. This CDR3 is built from 19 residues. Germline CDR1 and CDR2: LGHNA and YNFKEQ. The CDR3 bases are TGTGCCAGCAGCCAAGATACGGGGGGACTAGCGGGACTCCGAGATACGCAGTATTTT. This sequence encodes CASSQDTGGLAGLRDTQYF.

The J gene is TRBJ2-7, the V gene TRBV10-3, with a possible D match to TRBD2 (6 bases). This CDR3 has 16 residues. CDR1 and CDR2 (germline): ENHRY, SYGVKD. Trimming removed 1 base from V and 1 base from J, with 14 bases in between. CDR3 bases: TGTGCCATCAGTGAGTTGGATAGCGGAGTATCCTACGAGCAGTACTTC. Encoded protein: CAISELDSGVSYEQYF.

The rearrangement links TRBV2 to TRBJ2-1; the D gene is possibly TRBD2 (5 bases). The V end lost 6 bases, the J end lost 9 bases, and 12 bases lay between the germline ends. The CDR3 runs to 12 residues. Per the germline V gene, CDR1 is SNHLY and CDR2 is FYNNEI. The CDR3 DNA is TGTGCCAGCAGCGCGGACTCCCCTGAGCAGTTCTTC. It is translated as CASSADSPEQFF.

The chain recombines TRBV6-4 with TRBJ2-3; 8 bases are shared with TRBD1. This CDR3 has 15 amino acids. Trimming at V came to 3 bases and at J to 0 bases, leaving 2 bases not matched to a gene. Germline V CDR1 and CDR2: MRHNA, SNTAGT. CDR3 DNA sequence: TGTGCCAGCAGTGAAGGACAGGGAAGCACAGATACGCAGTATTTT. Translated: CASSEGQGSTDTQYF.